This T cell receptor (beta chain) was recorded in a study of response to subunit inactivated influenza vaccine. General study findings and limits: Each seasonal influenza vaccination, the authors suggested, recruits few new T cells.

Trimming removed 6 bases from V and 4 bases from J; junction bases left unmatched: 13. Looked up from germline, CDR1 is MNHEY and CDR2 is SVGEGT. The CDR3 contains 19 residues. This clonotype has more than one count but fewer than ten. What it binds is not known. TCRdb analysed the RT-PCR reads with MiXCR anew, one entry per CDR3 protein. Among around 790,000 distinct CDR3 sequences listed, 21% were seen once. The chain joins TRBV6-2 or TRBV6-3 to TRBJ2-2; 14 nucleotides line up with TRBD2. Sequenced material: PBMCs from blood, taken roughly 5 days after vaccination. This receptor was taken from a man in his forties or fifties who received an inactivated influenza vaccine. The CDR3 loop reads CASRPRLAGGPGFTGELFF. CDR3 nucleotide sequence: TGTGCCAGCAGACCTCGACTAGCGGGGGGGCCGGGTTTCACCGGGGAGCTGTTTTTT.